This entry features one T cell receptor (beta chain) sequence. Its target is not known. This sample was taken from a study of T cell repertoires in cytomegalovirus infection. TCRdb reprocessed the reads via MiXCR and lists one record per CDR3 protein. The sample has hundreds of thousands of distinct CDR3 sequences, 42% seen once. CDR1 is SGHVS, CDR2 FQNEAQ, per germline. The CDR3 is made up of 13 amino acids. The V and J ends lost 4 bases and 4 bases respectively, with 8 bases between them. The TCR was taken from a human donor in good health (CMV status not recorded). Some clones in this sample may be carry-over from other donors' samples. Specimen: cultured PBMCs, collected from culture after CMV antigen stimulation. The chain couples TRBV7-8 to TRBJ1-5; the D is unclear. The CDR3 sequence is CASSSPGNQPQHF. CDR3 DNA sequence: TGTGCCAGCAGCTCCCCGGGGAATCAGCCCCAGCATTTT.